One sample yielded the 3 T cell receptor beta chains listed below, sequenced in a study of blood T cell repertoires in COVID-19. Produced via immunoSEQ multiplex PCR; TCRdb's table is partial and in-frame only. Of roughly 300,000 clones in the sample, more than 75% were seen once. Sequencing was carried out using peripheral blood. These receptors were obtained from a woman in her 50s who had recovered from COVID-19.

V and J are TRBV19 and TRBJ2-7; 9 bases are a match to TRBD2. Looked up from germline, CDR1 is LNHDA and CDR2 is SQIVND (reference sequence). The CDR3 length is 15 residues. The trim removed 3 bases at V and 3 bases at J, leaving 6 bases unmatched. CDR3 region: CASSIGTSGRYEQYF. CDR3 bases: TGTGCCAGTAGTATTGGCACTAGCGGGCGCTACGAGCAGTACTTC. The full variable domain, in which reference TRBV19 and TRBJ2-7 provide the parts outside the CDR3, is DGGITQSPKYLFRKEGQNVTLSCEQNLNHDAMYWYRQDPGQGLRLIYYSQIVNDFQKGDIAEGYSVSREKKESFPLTVTSAQKNPTAFYLCASSIGTSGRYEQYFGPGTRLTVT.

In this sample, this clone turned up once. The chain is built from TRBV15 and TRBJ2-7, with 8 nucleotides matching TRBD1. There are 14 residues in the CDR3. Germline CDR1 LNHNV, CDR2 YYDKDF (reference sequence). V lost 5 bases, J lost 2 bases, and 5 bases stayed unmatched. The CDR3 DNA sequence: TGTGCCACCAGCGAGACAGGGGAGGCCTACGAGCAGTACTTC. This translates into CATSETGEAYEQYF.

The rearrangement joins TRBV5-4 to TRBJ2-2; 10 bases agree with TRBD1. V trimming: 4 bases; J trimming: 7 bases; junction bases outside the gene matches: 7. The CDR3 spans 15 residues. The V gene's germline CDR1 is SGHNT and CDR2 YYREEE (reference sequence). The CDR3 region is CASSHSGQGLGELFF. The CDR3 nucleotides read TGTGCCAGCAGCCATTCGGGACAGGGGCTCGGGGAGCTGTTTTTT.